This T cell receptor (beta chain) was profiled in a study of identical twins. Study-wide findings and caveats: Alpha sequences out of frame and shared by twins had excess low generation probability. Beta out-of-frame twin sharing showed a weaker excess.

As concerns this clonotype: Antigen specificity is unknown.

All of the donors were Caucasians in good health. With 4 bases removed from V and 10 bases from J, the gap between germline ends came to 14 bases. This CDR3 has 13 residues. The V gene's germline CDR1 is LNHNV and CDR2 YYDKDF (reference sequence). Addition of a universal primer site occurred through template switching, and cDNA carried unique molecular identifiers. One entry per CDR3 protein results from TCRdb running MiXCR on the 5' RACE reads. The sample consists of 200,000 to 250,000 distinct CDR3 sequences, 10% of them appearing once. The chain employs TRBV15 and TRBJ2-1; D not resolved. The sequencing sample was made of memory T cells sorted from blood. This TCR was recovered from a man in his fifties or sixties in good health. The CDR3 loop reads CATSTYASTEQFF. In DNA, the CDR3 is TGTGCCACCAGCACTTATGCCTCGACCGAGCAGTTCTTC. Complete variable domain (other parts from reference TRBV15 and TRBJ2-1): DAMVIQNPRYQVTQFGKPVTLSCSQTLNHNVMYWYQQKSSQAPKLLFHYYDKDFNNEADTPDNFQSRRPNTSFCFLDIRSPGLGDTAMYLCATSTYASTEQFFGPGTRLTVL.